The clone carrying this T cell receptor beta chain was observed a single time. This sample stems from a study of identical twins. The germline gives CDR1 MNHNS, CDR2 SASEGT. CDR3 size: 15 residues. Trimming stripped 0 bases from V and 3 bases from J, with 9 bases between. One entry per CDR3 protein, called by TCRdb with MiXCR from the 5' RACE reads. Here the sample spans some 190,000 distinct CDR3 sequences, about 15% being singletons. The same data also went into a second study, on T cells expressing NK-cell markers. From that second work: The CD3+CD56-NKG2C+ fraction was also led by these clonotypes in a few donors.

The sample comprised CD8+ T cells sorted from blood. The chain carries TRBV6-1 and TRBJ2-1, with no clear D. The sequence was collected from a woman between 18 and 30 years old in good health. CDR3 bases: TGTGCCAGCAGTGAAGCCGCGGCGGACTACAATGAGCAGTTCTTC. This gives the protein CASSEAAADYNEQFF.